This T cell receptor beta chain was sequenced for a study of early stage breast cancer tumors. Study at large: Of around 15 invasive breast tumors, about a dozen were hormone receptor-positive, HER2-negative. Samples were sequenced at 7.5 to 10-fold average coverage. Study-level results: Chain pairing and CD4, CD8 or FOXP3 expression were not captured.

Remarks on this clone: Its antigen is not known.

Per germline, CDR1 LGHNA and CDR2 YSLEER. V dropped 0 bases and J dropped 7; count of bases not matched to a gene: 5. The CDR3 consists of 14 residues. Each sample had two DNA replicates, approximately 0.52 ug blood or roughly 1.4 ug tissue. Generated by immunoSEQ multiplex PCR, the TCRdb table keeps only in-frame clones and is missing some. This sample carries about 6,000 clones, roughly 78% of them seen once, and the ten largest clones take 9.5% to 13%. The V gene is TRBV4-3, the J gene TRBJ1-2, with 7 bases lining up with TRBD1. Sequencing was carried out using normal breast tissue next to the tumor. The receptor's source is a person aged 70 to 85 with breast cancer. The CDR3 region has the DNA TGCGCCAGCAGCCAAGATAGGGGGCGTTTTGGCTACACCTTC. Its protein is CASSQDRGRFGYTF.